The clone carrying this TCR beta chain has only a few counts. Antigen specificity is unknown. This specimen belongs to a study of beta chain features in type 1 diabetes. Study-wide results and caveats: For Type 1 diabetes patients, all four CD4+ subsets carried TCRB CDR3s that were moderately but significantly shorter. Resolution of whether HLA type affects TCRB rearrangement was not achieved here.

Expressed TCRB transcripts were sequenced because the isolated RNA had all been reverse transcribed beforehand. The protocol was immunoSEQ multiplex PCR, while the TCRdb copy is restricted to in-frame clones and leaves out a portion. The data show 200,000 to 300,000 clones, with roughly 20% seen just once and 0.028% held by the top ten. The CDR3 sequence is 17 residues long. CDR1 and CDR2 (germline): GTSNPN, SVGIG (reference sequence). The germline V and J ends were trimmed by 2 bases and 0 bases, with 17 bases remaining between them. V is TRBV30 and J is TRBJ2-1, with D possibly being TRBD1 (7 bases). The sequence was collected from a woman aged 40 to 50 with type 1 diabetes. Sequenced sample: naive CD4+ T cells from blood. In nucleotides, the CDR3 is TGTGCCTGGAGTCCCGGGGGACAGAGTCCCTCCTACAATGAGCAGTTCTTC. It is translated as CAWSPGGQSPSYNEQFF.